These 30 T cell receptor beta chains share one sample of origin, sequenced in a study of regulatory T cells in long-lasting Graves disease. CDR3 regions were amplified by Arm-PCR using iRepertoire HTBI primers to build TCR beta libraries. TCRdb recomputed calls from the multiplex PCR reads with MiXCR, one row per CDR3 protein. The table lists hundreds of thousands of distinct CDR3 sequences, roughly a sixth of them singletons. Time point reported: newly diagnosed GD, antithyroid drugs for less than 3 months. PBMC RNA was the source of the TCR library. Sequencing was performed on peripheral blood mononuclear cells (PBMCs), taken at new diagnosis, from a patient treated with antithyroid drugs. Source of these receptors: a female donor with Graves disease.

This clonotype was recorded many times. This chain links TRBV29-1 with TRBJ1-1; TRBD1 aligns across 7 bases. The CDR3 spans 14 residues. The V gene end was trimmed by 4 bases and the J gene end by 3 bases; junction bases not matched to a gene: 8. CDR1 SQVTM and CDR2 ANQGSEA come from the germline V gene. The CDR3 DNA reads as TGCAGCGTTGCAAGGGGGCCGGAGGACACTGAAGCTTTCTTT. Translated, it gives CSVARGPEDTEAFF.

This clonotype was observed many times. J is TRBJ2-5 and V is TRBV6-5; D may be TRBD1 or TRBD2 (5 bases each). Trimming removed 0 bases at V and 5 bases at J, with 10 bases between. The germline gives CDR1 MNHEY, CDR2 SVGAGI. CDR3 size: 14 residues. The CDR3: CASSYSGTGETQYF. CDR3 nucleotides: TGTGCCAGCAGTTACTCGGGGACCGGTGAGACCCAGTACTTC.

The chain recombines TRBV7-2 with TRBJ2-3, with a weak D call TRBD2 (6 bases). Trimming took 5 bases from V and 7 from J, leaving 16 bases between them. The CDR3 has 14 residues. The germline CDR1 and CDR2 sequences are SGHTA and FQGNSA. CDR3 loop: CASSLGTFGYTQYF. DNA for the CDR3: TGTGCCAGCAGCCTGGGGACTTTTGGGTATACGCAGTATTTT.

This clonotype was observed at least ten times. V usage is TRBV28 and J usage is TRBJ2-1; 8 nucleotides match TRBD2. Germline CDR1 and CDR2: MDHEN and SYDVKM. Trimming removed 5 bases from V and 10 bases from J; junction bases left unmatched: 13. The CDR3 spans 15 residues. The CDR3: CASSGALREEEEQFF. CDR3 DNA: TGTGCCAGCAGTGGGGCCCTGCGGGAGGAGGAGGAGCAGTTCTTC. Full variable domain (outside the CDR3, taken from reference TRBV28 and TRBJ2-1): DVKVTQSSRYLVKRTGEKVFLECVQDMDHENMFWYRQDPGLGLRLIYFSYDVKMKEKGDIPEGYSVSREKKERFSLILESASTNQTSMYLCASSGALREEEEQFFGPGTRLTVL.

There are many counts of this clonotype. CDR3 loop: CATQILPGGRGAYTEAFF. The CDR3 DNA reads as TGTGCCACACAAATTCTCCCGGGCGGCAGGGGGGCATACACTGAAGCTTTCTTT. The genes are TRBV10-3 and TRBJ1-1, with 7 positions matching TRBD1. V shed 10 bases, J shed 3 bases, and the junction held 23 bases outside the gene matches. Per the germline V gene, CDR1 is ENHRY and CDR2 is SYGVKD. The CDR3 consists of 18 residues.

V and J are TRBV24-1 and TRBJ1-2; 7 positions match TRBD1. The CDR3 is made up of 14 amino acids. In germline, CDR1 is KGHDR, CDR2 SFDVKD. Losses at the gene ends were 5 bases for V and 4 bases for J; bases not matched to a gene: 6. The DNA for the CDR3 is TGTGCCACCAGTGGAGGGGGCGGAATCTATGGCTACACCTTC. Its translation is CATSGGGGIYGYTF.

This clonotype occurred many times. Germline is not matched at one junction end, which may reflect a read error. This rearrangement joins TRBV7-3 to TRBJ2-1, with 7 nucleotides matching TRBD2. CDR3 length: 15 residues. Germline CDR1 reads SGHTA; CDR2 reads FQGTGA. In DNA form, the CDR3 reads TGTGCCAGCAGGGCTCCTAGCGGCCATTACAATGAGCAGTCCTTC. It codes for CASRAPSGHYNEQSF.

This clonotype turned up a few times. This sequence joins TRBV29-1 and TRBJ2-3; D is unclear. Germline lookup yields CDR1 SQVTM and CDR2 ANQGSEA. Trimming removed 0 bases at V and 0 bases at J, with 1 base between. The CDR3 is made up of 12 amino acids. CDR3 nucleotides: TGCAGCGTTGAAGATAGCACAGATACGCAGTATTTT. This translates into CSVEDSTDTQYF.

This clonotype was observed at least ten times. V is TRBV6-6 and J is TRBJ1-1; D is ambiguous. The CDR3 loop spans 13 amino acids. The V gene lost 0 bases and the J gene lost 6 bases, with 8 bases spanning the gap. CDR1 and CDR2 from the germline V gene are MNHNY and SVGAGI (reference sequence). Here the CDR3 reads CASSYSIPAEAFF. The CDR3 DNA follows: TGTGCCAGCAGTTACTCGATCCCCGCTGAAGCTTTCTTT.

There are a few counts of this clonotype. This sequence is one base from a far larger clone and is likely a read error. The CDR3 is CASSLVSSGGNEQSF. The CDR3 region has the DNA TGTGCCAGCAGCTTAGTGTCTAGCGGAGGCAATGAGCAGTCCTTC. The V call is TRBV7-2, the J call TRBJ2-5, with 7 bases that match TRBD2. The germline V gene encodes CDR1 SGHTA and CDR2 FQGNSA. The CDR3 has 15 residues.

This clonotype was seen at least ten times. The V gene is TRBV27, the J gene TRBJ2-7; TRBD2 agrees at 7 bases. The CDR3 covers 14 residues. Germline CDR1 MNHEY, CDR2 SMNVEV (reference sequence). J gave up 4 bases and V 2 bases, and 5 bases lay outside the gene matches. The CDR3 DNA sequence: TGTGCCAGCAGTTTAGGGCGGGAGTGGTACGAGCAGTACTTC. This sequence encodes CASSLGREWYEQYF.

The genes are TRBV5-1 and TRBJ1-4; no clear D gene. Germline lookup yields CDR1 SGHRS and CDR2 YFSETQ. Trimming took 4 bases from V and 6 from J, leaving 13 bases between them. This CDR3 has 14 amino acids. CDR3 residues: CASSRRDPDEKLFF. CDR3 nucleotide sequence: TGCGCCAGCAGCCGCCGGGATCCAGATGAAAAACTGTTTTTT.

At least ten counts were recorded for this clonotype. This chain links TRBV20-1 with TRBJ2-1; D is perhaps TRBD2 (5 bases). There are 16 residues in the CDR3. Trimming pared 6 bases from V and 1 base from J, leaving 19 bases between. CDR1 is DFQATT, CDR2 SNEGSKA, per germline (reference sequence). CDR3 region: CSAGWSGRRSYNEQFF. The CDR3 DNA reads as TGCAGTGCCGGGTGGAGCGGCAGGAGGTCCTACAATGAGCAGTTCTTC.

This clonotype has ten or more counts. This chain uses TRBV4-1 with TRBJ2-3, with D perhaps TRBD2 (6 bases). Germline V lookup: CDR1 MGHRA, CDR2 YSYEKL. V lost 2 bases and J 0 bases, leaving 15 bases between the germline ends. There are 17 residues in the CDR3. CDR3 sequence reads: CASSQSLRSGSTDTQYF. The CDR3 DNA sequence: TGCGCCAGCAGCCAAAGTTTGCGGAGCGGGAGCACAGATACGCAGTATTTT.

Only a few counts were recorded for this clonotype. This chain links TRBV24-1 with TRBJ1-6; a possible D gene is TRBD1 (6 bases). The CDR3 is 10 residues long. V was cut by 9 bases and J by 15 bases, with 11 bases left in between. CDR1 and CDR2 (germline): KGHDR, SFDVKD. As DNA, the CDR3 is TGTGCCACCCAGGGGTCCGGCCTCCACTTT. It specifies CATQGSGLHF.

CDR3 nucleotides: TGTGCCAGCAGCCCCTTCCGGACAGGGAGCAATCAGCCCCAGCATTTT. Translation gives CASSPFRTGSNQPQHF. The chain joins TRBV11-2 to TRBJ1-5; 8 bases agree with TRBD1. The V segment lost 5 bases and the J segment 1 base; nucleotides outside the gene matches: 7. Germline values: CDR1 SGHAT, CDR2 FQNNGV. The CDR3 sequence is 16 residues long.

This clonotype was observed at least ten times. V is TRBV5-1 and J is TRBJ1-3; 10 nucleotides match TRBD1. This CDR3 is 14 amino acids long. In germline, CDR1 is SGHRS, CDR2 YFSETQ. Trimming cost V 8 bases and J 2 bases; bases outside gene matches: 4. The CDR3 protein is CARLDRGPGNTIYF. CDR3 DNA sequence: TGCGCCAGATTAGACAGGGGGCCTGGAAACACCATATATTTT.

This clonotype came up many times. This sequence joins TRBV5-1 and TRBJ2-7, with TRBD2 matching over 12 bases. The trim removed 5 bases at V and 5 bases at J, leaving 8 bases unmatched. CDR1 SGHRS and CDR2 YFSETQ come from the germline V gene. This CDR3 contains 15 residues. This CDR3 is CASRVRLAGVHEQYF. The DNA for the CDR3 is TGCGCCAGCAGAGTTCGACTAGCGGGAGTCCACGAGCAGTACTTC.

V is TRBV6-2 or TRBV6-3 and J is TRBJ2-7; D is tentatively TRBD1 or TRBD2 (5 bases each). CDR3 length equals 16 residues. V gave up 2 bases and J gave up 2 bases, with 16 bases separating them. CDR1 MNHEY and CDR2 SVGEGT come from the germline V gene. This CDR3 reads CASSYGDRKSPYEQYF. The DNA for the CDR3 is TGTGCCAGCAGTTACGGGGACCGAAAGAGCCCCTACGAGCAGTACTTC.

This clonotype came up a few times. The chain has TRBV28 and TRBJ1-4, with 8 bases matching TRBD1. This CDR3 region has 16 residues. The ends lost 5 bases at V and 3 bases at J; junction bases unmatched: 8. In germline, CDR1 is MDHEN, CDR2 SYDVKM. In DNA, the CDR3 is TGTGCCAGCAGTATGACAGGGGAATCGGCTAATGAAAAACTGTTTTTT. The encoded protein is CASSMTGESANEKLFF.

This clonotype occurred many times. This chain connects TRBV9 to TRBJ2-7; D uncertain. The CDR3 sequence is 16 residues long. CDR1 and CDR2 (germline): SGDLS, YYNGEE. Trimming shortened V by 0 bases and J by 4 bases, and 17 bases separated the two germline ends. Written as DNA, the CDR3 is TGTGCCAGCAGCGTAGATGGTTTTGCCGGAAGGTACGAGCAGTACTTC. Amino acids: CASSVDGFAGRYEQYF.

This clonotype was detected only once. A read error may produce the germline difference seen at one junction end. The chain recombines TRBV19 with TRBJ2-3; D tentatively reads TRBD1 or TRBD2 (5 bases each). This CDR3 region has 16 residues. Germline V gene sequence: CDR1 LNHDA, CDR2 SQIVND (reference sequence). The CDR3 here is CVSSYFRRASTDTQYF. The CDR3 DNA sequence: TGTGTCAGTTCCTACTTCCGCAGGGCTAGCACAGATACTCAGTATTTT.

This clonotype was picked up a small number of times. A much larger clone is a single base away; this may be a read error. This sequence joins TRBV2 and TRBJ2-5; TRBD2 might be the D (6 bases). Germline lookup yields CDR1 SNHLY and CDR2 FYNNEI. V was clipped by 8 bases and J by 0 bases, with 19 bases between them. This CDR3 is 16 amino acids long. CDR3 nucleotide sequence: TGTGCCAGCGGTGTGCCCCGACTAGAGCACCAAGAGACCCAGTACTTC. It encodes CASGVPRLEHQETQYF.

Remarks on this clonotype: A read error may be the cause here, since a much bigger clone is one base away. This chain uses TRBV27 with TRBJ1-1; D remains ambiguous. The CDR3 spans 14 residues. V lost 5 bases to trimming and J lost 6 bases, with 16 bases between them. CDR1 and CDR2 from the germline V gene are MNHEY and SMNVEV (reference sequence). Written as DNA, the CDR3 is TGTGCCAGCAGTATCCTGGACGGTCTATCTGAAGCTTTCTTT. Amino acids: CASSILDGLSEAFF.

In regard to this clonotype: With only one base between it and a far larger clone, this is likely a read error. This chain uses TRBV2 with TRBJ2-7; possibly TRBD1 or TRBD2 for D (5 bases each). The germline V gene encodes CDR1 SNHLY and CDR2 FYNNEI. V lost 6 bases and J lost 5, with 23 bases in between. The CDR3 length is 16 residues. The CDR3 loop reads CASRGTGTVFSHEQYF. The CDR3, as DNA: TGTGCCAGCAGGGGCACCGGGACGGTGTTTTCCCACGAGCAGTACTTC.

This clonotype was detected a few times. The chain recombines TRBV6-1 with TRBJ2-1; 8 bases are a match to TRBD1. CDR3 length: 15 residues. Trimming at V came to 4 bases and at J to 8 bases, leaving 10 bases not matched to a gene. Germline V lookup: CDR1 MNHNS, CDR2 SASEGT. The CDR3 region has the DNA TGTGCCAGCAGTGGCCGGGACAGGTTTTCGGATGAGCAGTTCTTC. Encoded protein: CASSGRDRFSDEQFF.

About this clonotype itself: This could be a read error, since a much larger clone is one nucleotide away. The CDR3 is CASSPGLAGFAYNEQYF. The CDR3 DNA reads TGTGCCAGCAGCCCGGGACTAGCGGGATTTGCGTACAATGAGCAGTACTTC. The V gene is TRBV5-4, the J gene TRBJ2-1; 13 bases agree with TRBD2. The J call is doubtful: the DNA matches TRBJ2-7 better. The length of the CDR3 is 17 residues. Germline values: CDR1 SGHNT, CDR2 YYREEE (reference sequence).

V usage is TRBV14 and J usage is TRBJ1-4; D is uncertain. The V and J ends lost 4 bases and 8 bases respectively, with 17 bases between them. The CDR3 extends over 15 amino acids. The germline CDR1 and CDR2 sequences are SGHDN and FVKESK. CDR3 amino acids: CASSLFYGVEEKLFF. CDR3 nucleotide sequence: TGTGCCAGCAGCCTTTTTTATGGGGTCGAGGAAAAACTGTTTTTT.

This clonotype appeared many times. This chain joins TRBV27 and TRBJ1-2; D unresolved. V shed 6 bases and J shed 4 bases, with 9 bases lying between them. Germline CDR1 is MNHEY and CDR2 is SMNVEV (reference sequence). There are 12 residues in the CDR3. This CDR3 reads CASRDGIYGYTF. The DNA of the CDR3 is TGTGCCAGCAGAGACGGTATCTATGGCTACACCTTC.

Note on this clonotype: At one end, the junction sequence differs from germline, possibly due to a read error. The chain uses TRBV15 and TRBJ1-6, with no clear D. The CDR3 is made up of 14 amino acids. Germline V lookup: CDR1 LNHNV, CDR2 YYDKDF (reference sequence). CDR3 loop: CATGRTVNNSPLHF. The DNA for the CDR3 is TGTGCCACCGGCAGGACTGTTAACAATTCACCCCTCCACTTT.